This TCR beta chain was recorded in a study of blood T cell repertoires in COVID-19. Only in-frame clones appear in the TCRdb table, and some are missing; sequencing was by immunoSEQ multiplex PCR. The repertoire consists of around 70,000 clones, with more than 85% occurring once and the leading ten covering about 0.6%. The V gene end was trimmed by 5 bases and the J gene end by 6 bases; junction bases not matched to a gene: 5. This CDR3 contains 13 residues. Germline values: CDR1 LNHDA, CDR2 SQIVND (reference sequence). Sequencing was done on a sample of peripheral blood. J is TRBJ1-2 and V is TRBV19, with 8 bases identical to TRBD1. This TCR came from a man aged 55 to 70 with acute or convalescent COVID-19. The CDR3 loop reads CASSPRTGNGYTF. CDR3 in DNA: TGTGCCAGTAGTCCCCGGACAGGGAATGGCTACACCTTC.